This is a list of T cell receptor beta chains from one sample in a study of beta chain features in type 1 diabetes. Clones were read by immunoSEQ multiplex PCR, and TCRdb kept only the in-frame ones, dropping some. This sample has about 40,000 clones, with about 64% found just once. The sample taken for sequencing was Tregs from blood. The receptors originated from a young woman in good health. Both conserved end residues are part of each CDR3. Fields, in order: V gene, clone size, D gene, J gene, CDR3 DNA, CDR3 protein. D genes are given only for firm matches. Not all rows give a size; the values are once, few, many and, for expanded clones, a class.

TRBV19,NA,NA,TRBJ2-7,TGTGCCAGTAGTATGGGGCTAGTATCCTACGAGCAGTACTTC,CASSMGLVSYEQYF
TRBV7-2,NA,NA,TRBJ2-4,TGTGCCAGCAGCTTAGCTGGCCCCGGAGGAAACATTCAGTACTTC,CASSLAGPGGNIQYF
TRBV27,NA,TRBD1,TRBJ2-1,TGTGCCAGCAGTTACCTAGACAGGGGGTACCACAATGAGCAGTTCTTC,CASSYLDRGYHNEQFF
TRBV14,NA,NA,TRBJ2-1,TGTGCCAGCAGCCCAGGACTGGACAATGAGCAGTTCTTC,CASSPGLDNEQFF
TRBV5-1,few,NA,TRBJ1-4,TGCGCCAGCAGCCCCTCGGGGGGGAAGAATGAAAAACTGTTTTTT,CASSPSGGKNEKLFF
TRBV7-2,NA,NA,TRBJ2-7,TGTGCCAGCAGTACAGCCTTTGGCTACGAGCAGTACTTC,CASSTAFGYEQYF
TRBV7-9,NA,NA,TRBJ2-1,TGTGCCAGCAGCACCTCTAGGGGCTATGAGCAGTTCTTC,CASSTSRGYEQFF
TRBV7-6,few,TRBD1,TRBJ2-5,TGTGCCAGCAGCCAACAGGGGGAAGAGACCCAGTACTTC,CASSQQGEETQYF
TRBV25-1,NA,TRBD1,TRBJ1-2,TGTGCCAGCAGTAGGACAGGGGGCGCCTATGGCTACACCTTC,CASSRTGGAYGYTF
TRBV18,NA,NA,TRBJ2-1,TGTGCCAGCTCACCCGCTCTTGAGTACAATGAGCAGTTCTTC,CASSPALEYNEQFF
TRBV6-6,NA,NA,TRBJ1-1,TGTGCCAGCAGTCTAGACCGGGACACCGAAGCTTTCTTT,CASSLDRDTEAFF
TRBV5-1,NA,TRBD2,TRBJ2-7,TGCGCCAGCAGCGGACGGCTAGCGGGAGGCGTCCACGAGCAGTACTTC,CASSGRLAGGVHEQYF
TRBV4-3,NA,NA,TRBJ2-7,TGCGCCAGCAGCCAAGCATTCCAGTCCGCCTACGAGCAGTACTTC,CASSQAFQSAYEQYF
TRBV28,NA,NA,TRBJ2-1,TGTGCCAGCAGTCTGGGTATTAGAACTAGCAGCTCCTACAATGAGCAGTTCTTC,CASSLGIRTSSSYNEQFF
TRBV30,NA,NA,TRBJ2-1,TGTGCCTGGAGTGTAGGGGACCGGGGGAGGAATGAGCAGTTCTTC,CAWSVGDRGRNEQFF
TRBV10-2,few,TRBD1,TRBJ1-4,TGCGCCAGCAGTAGGACAGGGGATAATGAAAAACTGTTTTTT,CASSRTGDNEKLFF
TRBV29-1,few,TRBD2,TRBJ2-3,TGCAGCGTACCACGGGGGGGAGTGGCAGATACACAGTATTTT,CSVPRGGVADTQYF
TRBV6-1,once,NA,TRBJ2-5,TGTGCCAGCAGTGCTAATGGTTACCAAGAGACCCAGTACTTC,CASSANGYQETQYF
TRBV7-2,few,NA,TRBJ2-1,TGTGCCAGCAGCTCCCCCTTCCACAATGAGCAGTTCTTC,CASSSPFHNEQFF
TRBV28,NA,TRBD1,TRBJ2-3,TGTGCCAGCAGTCAACAGGGGCCCCCTAGCACAGATACGCAGTATTTT,CASSQQGPPSTDTQYF
TRBV28,large,NA,TRBJ2-2,TGTGCCAGTTCACTAGTGGACACCGGGGAGCTGTTTTTT,CASSLVDTGELFF
TRBV5-1,few,NA,TRBJ2-5,TGCGCCAGCACCCCCGGGGAGACCCAGTACTTC,CASTPGETQYF
TRBV4-3,NA,TRBD2,TRBJ2-4,TGCGCCAGCAGCCAGCTAGCGGGAGAGGTTCAGTACTTC,CASSQLAGEVQYF
TRBV5-1,NA,TRBD2,TRBJ2-1,TGCGCCAGCAGCTTGGGACTAGCGGGAGTATCTCGGAGTGAGCAGTTCTTC,CASSLGLAGVSRSEQFF
TRBV29-1,NA,TRBD2,TRBJ2-1,TGCAGCGTTGAGACTAGCGGGAGGGCCTTGGGTAATGAGCAGTTCTTC,CSVETSGRALGNEQFF
TRBV5-1,once,TRBD2,TRBJ2-5,TGCGCCAGCAGCTTCCAGGGTAGCGGGAGCGAGACCCAGTACTTC,CASSFQGSGSETQYF
TRBV28,NA,NA,TRBJ2-1,TGTGCCAGCAGCCGTATAAATGAGCAGTTCTTC,CASSRINEQFF
TRBV6-1,once,TRBD1,TRBJ2-7,TGTGCCAGCAGCCTACGACAGGGGGCTCGCCACGAGCAGTACTTC,CASSLRQGARHEQYF